Presented here are 27 T cell receptor beta chains from one specimen sequenced in a study of cytomegalovirus exposure and HLA in healthy donors. Amplification used 60 Vbeta primers and 13 Jbeta primers. Method: immunoSEQ multiplex PCR; TCRdb's copy keeps in-frame clones and lacks some. This repertoire shows 150,000 to 200,000 clones, over 70% found once; its top ten account for less than 9%. The source material was PBMCs. Source of these receptors: a male donor in good health and CMV-seropositive.

V is TRBV4-2 and J is TRBJ2-2; 8 bases align to TRBD2. V lost 0 bases to trimming and J lost 1 base; unmatched junction nucleotides: 13. The CDR3 is made up of 20 amino acids. Germline assignment: CDR1 LGHNA and CDR2 YNFKEQ. DNA for the CDR3: TGTGCCAGCAGCCAAGACATCGACCGGGGGGGCTTAGGGAACACCGGGGAGCTGTTTTTT. Its translation is CASSQDIDRGGLGNTGELFF.

V gene TRBV11-2 combines with J gene TRBJ1-2, with unresolved D. CDR1 and CDR2 (germline): SGHAT, FQNNGV. V was clipped by 3 bases and J by 8 bases, with 7 bases between them. The CDR3 is 11 amino acids. The CDR3 nucleotides read TGTGCCAGCAGCTTCAGAGGCGGCTACACCTTC. Translated, it gives CASSFRGGYTF.

The chain recombines TRBV4-3 with TRBJ1-2; D possibly corresponds to TRBD1 (5 bases). The CDR3 length is 13 residues. The V gene's germline CDR1 is LGHNA and CDR2 YSLEER. Trimming removed 4 bases at V and 5 bases at J, with 11 bases between. The CDR3 reads CASSLRQGYGYTF. CDR3 bases: TGCGCCAGCAGCCTGCGGCAGGGTTATGGCTACACCTTC.

This chain joins TRBV5-1 and TRBJ2-7, with TRBD2 identical over 14 bases. The CDR3 contains 15 residues. Per the germline V gene, CDR1 is SGHRS and CDR2 is YFSETQ. J lost 2 bases, V lost 5 bases, and 3 bases had no gene match. CDR3 DNA: TGCGCCAGCAGATCGACTAGCGGGGGGGCCTACGAGCAGTACTTC. It is translated as CASRSTSGGAYEQYF. Full variable domain (rest looked up from reference TRBV5-1 and TRBJ2-7): KAGVTQTPRYLIKTRGQQVTLSCSPISGHRSVSWYQQTPGQGLQFLFEYFSETQRNKGNFPGRFSGRQFSNSRSEMNVSTLELGDSALYLCASRSTSGGAYEQYFGPGTRLTVT.

The chain combines TRBV9 with TRBJ1-2, with TRBD1 as a possible D gene (5 bases). Germline loops: CDR1 SGDLS, CDR2 YYNGEE. The CDR3 runs 13 residues. V shed 2 bases and J shed 7 bases, with 12 bases lying between them. For the CDR3, the DNA is TGTGCCAGCAGCGTGGGGGGAACCAGTGGCTACACCTTC. Translated, it gives CASSVGGTSGYTF. Based on the CDR3 plus reference TRBV9 and TRBJ1-2, the full variable domain is DSGVTQTPKHLITATGQRVTLRCSPRSGDLSVYWYQQSLDQGLQFLIQYYNGEERAKGNILERFSAQQFPDLHSELNLSSLELGDSALYFCASSVGGTSGYTFGSGTRLTVV.

A few counts support this clone. This chain uses TRBV19 with TRBJ2-5; 8 bases line up with TRBD1. The assigned J gene may be wrong: the sequence end matches TRBJ2-7 better. Germline V CDR1 and CDR2: LNHDA, SQIVND (reference sequence). The CDR3 contains 12 residues. The DNA for the CDR3 is TGTGCCAGTAGCCGGGACAGGTCCGAGCAGTACTTC. It is translated as CASSRDRSEQYF.

The chain employs TRBV30 and TRBJ1-2; 9 nucleotides match TRBD1. Germline loops: CDR1 GTSNPN, CDR2 SVGIG (reference sequence). V shed 5 bases and J 6 bases; nucleotides not matched to a gene: 1. This CDR3 is built from 11 residues. The CDR3, as DNA: TGTGCCTGGGGGACAGGGAATGGCTACACCTTC. It yields the protein CAWGTGNGYTF.

The rearrangement links TRBV2 to TRBJ2-5; TRBD1 is a possible D gene (5 bases). The J call is uncertain, as TRBJ2-7 better fits the DNA end. Per germline, CDR1 SNHLY and CDR2 FYNNEI. The CDR3 extends over 13 amino acids. The CDR3 sequence: CASWQGETYEQYF. The CDR3 DNA sequence: TGTGCCAGCTGGCAAGGGGAAACCTACGAGCAGTACTTC.

CDR3 residues: CASSPQGAPATGELFF. CDR3 sequence (DNA): TGTGCCAGCAGTCCGCAGGGGGCTCCAGCCACCGGGGAGCTGTTTTTT. This chain links TRBV2 with TRBJ2-2; 8 nucleotides line up with TRBD1. V gave up 5 bases and J gave up 4 bases; unmatched junction bases: 9. The CDR3 runs to 16 residues. From germline, CDR1 is SNHLY and CDR2 FYNNEI.

This chain joins TRBV6-5 and TRBJ1-4; TRBD1 matches at 8 bases. The CDR3 has 14 residues. CDR1 is MNHEY, CDR2 SVGAGI, per germline. The V gene end was trimmed by 5 bases and the J gene end by 4 bases; junction bases not matched to a gene: 3. The CDR3 spells CASSPGGLNEKLFF. The CDR3 coding sequence is TGTGCCAGCAGTCCAGGGGGCCTTAATGAAAAACTGTTTTTT.

The chain is built from TRBV5-1 and TRBJ2-1; 9 nucleotides agree with TRBD1. Germline V CDR1 and CDR2: SGHRS, YFSETQ. The CDR3 length is 15 residues. The trim removed 2 bases at V and 7 bases at J, leaving 7 bases unmatched. The CDR3 region has the DNA TGCGCCAGCAGCTTAGGGGACAGGGATTTGAATGAGCAGTTCTTC. Amino acid sequence: CASSLGDRDLNEQFF.

The genes are TRBV9 and TRBJ2-2; no firm D call. Trimming took 4 bases from V and 5 from J, leaving 18 bases between them. The CDR3 totals 16 residues. In germline, CDR1 is SGDLS, CDR2 YYNGEE. For the CDR3, the DNA is TGTGCCAGCAGCCCCCACTCGGTGGTGAGGACCGGGGAGCTGTTTTTT. Its translation is CASSPHSVVRTGELFF.

The sample holds one count of this clone. The genes are TRBV9 and TRBJ1-1; D ambiguous. V lost 7 bases and J 1 base, leaving 11 bases between the germline ends. The CDR3 has 13 residues. CDR1 is SGDLS, CDR2 YYNGEE, per germline. Here the CDR3 DNA reads TGTGCCAGCGGGCAGAGGGCGAACACTGAAGCTTTCTTT. It yields the protein CASGQRANTEAFF.

CDR3 amino acids: CASSPTGGTQYF. The CDR3 nucleotides read TGCGCCAGCAGCCCGACCGGGGGTACGCAGTATTTT. This chain links TRBV4-1 with TRBJ2-3, with D perhaps TRBD2 (6 bases). Germline lookup yields CDR1 MGHRA and CDR2 YSYEKL. The CDR3 covers 12 residues. V gave up 4 bases and J gave up 8 bases, with 10 bases separating them.

The rearrangement uses TRBV7-9 and TRBJ2-7; tentatively, D is TRBD1 (6 bases). CDR3 length: 18 amino acids. From germline, CDR1 is SEHNR and CDR2 FQNEAQ (reference sequence). V was pared by 5 bases and J by 0 bases, with 23 bases between. The CDR3 here is CASSHRLSRDTGSYEQYF. The CDR3, as DNA: TGTGCCAGCAGCCATAGGTTATCCCGGGACACTGGCTCCTACGAGCAGTACTTC. Supplemented by reference TRBV7-9 and TRBJ2-7, the full variable domain reads DTGVSQNPRHKITKRGQNVTFRCDPISEHNRLYWYRQTLGQGPEFLTYFQNEAQLEKSRLLSDRFSAERPKGSFSTLEIQRTEQGDSAMYLCASSHRLSRDTGSYEQYFGPGTRLTVT.

The chain couples TRBV13 to TRBJ2-1, with D tentatively TRBD2 (5 bases). Per the germline V gene, CDR1 is PRHDT and CDR2 is FYEKMQ (reference sequence). The V end lost 1 base, the J end lost 3 bases, and 10 bases lay between the germline ends. The CDR3 is 15 residues long. Here the CDR3 DNA reads TGTGCCAGCAGCTTAGAGAGGGAAAGCTACAATGAGCAGTTCTTC. Its protein product is CASSLERESYNEQFF.

In this sample, this clone turned up a few times. The J gene is TRBJ2-5, the V gene TRBV6-6, with D possibly being TRBD1 (5 bases). V was trimmed by 5 bases and J by 2 bases, leaving 9 bases between them. The CDR3 length is 13 residues. CDR1 MNHNY and CDR2 SVGAGI come from the germline V gene (reference sequence). Written as DNA, the CDR3 is TGTGCCAGCAGTCCGACAGAGCAAGAGACCCAGTACTTC. Residues: CASSPTEQETQYF.

CDR3 in DNA: TGTGCCAGCAGCGACCCGCCAGGGACAGGGTCGGAAAAACTGTTTTTT. As protein: CASSDPPGTGSEKLFF. V and J are TRBV9 and TRBJ1-4; 9 nucleotides match TRBD1. From germline, CDR1 is SGDLS and CDR2 YYNGEE. V lost 3 bases and J lost 8; bases outside the gene matches: 11. The CDR3 runs to 16 residues.

Only a few counts were recorded for this clone. The chain uses TRBV5-6 and TRBJ1-2, with 10 bases matching TRBD1. The CDR3 contains 16 residues. The V gene end was trimmed by 0 bases and the J gene end by 4 bases; junction bases not matched to a gene: 6. Germline V gene sequence: CDR1 SGHDT, CDR2 YYEEEE. CDR3 sequence: CASSLGDRGRIYGYTF. The DNA for the CDR3 is TGTGCCAGCAGCTTGGGGGACAGGGGAAGAATCTATGGCTACACCTTC.

V is TRBV5-1 and J is TRBJ2-3; 10 bases are shared with TRBD1. Germline trimming cut 0 bases from V and 3 bases from J; bases unmatched to any gene: 4. The CDR3 has 16 amino acids. Germline V lookup: CDR1 SGHRS, CDR2 YFSETQ. The CDR3 spells CASSLVGTGVTDTQYF. The DNA for the CDR3 is TGCGCCAGCAGCTTGGTTGGGACAGGGGTAACAGATACGCAGTATTTT. Based on the CDR3 plus reference TRBV5-1 and TRBJ2-3, the full variable domain is KAGVTQTPRYLIKTRGQQVTLSCSPISGHRSVSWYQQTPGQGLQFLFEYFSETQRNKGNFPGRFSGRQFSNSRSEMNVSTLELGDSALYLCASSLVGTGVTDTQYFGPGTRLTVL.

As regards this clone: The CDR3 end shows no conserved phenylalanine or tryptophan, and so a read error is likely. It is unclear where the CDR3 begins or ends on the DNA, so no DNA is shown, and the CDR3 is as TCRdb lists it. V gene TRBV5-1 combines with J gene TRBJ2-3; TRBD1 reflects the table's D call only, with no check against the DNA. In germline, CDR1 is SGHRS, CDR2 YFSETQ. A total of 14 residues make up the CDR3, ends included. The CDR3 protein is CASSPSPAGGPVEL.

V gene TRBV6-6 combines with J gene TRBJ2-5; D is possibly TRBD2 (7 bases). V lost 2 bases and J 2 bases, leaving 12 bases between the germline ends. The CDR3 has 15 amino acids. Germline CDR1 is MNHNY and CDR2 is SVGAGI (reference sequence). CDR3 nucleotide sequence: TGTGCCAGCAGTTACCCGGGGAGGGGGCAAGAGACCCAGTACTTC. Its protein product is CASSYPGRGQETQYF.

V and J are TRBV6-5 and TRBJ2-5; possible D gene TRBD2, 7 bases. Per germline, CDR1 MNHEY and CDR2 SVGAGI. V gave up 5 bases and J gave up 4 bases, with 17 bases separating them. The CDR3 sequence is 15 residues long. CDR3 coding DNA: TGTGCCAGCAGTCTCGGCGGGGGCGGCCGAGAGACCCAGTACTTC. This encodes CASSLGGGGRETQYF.

This clone has only a few counts. J is TRBJ1-6 and V is TRBV5-1; a possible D gene is TRBD1 (6 bases). Trimming cost V 4 bases and J 7 bases, with 15 bases left between them. Germline V gene sequence: CDR1 SGHRS, CDR2 YFSETQ. This CDR3 is 15 amino acids long. This CDR3 is CASSVGGAGNSPLHF. The CDR3, as DNA: TGCGCCAGCAGCGTAGGGGGGGCAGGGAATTCACCCCTCCACTTT.

The chain combines TRBV6-6 with TRBJ2-2; TRBD1 might be the D (5 bases). Trimming cost V 7 bases and J 1 base, with 16 bases left between them. Germline V CDR1 and CDR2: MNHNY, SVGAGI (reference sequence). The CDR3 extends over 16 amino acids. The CDR3 protein is CASTSSDTLNTGELFF. The CDR3 nucleotides read TGTGCCAGCACCTCTTCGGACACCCTGAACACCGGGGAGCTGTTTTTT.

This rearrangement joins TRBV5-1 to TRBJ2-7; D call uncertain. The V end was cut by 7 bases, the J end by 6 bases, with 11 bases between. The CDR3 sequence is 11 residues long. Germline lookup yields CDR1 SGHRS and CDR2 YFSETQ. The CDR3 bases are TGCGCCAGCGGGTTCTCGGGCGAGCAGTACTTC. Its protein product is CASGFSGEQYF.

The chain is built from TRBV4-1 and TRBJ1-2, with D unclear. Germline CDR1 and CDR2: MGHRA and YSYEKL. CDR3 length: 16 amino acids. The V gene lost 4 bases and the J gene lost 3 bases, with 18 bases spanning the gap. CDR3 residues: CASSPYGAALDYGYTF. The DNA of the CDR3 is TGCGCCAGCAGCCCTTACGGCGCGGCTCTTGACTATGGCTACACCTTC.